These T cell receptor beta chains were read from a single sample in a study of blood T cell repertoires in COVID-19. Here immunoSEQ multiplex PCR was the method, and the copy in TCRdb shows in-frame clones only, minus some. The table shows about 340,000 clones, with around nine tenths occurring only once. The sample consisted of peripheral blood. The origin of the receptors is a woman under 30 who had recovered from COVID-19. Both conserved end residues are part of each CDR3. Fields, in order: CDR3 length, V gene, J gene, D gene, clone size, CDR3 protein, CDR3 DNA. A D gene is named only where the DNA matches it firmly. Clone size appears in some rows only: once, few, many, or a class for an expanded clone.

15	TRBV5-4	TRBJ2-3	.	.	CASSLGRGDTDTQYF	TGTGCCAGCAGCTTGGGCAGGGGAGACACAGATACGCAGTATTTT
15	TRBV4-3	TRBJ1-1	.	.	CASSQFPDRDTEAFF	TGCGCCAGCAGCCAGTTTCCGGACAGAGACACTGAAGCTTTCTTT
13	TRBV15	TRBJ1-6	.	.	CATSSRGQSPLHF	TGTGCCACCAGCTCGCGGGGGCAATCACCCCTCCACTTT
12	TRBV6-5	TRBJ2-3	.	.	CASSGGTDTQYF	TGTGCCAGTTCAGGCGGCACAGATACGCAGTATTTT
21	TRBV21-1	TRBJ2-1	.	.	CASTLPALAAENISSYNEQFF	TGTGCCAGCACCCTGCCGGCGCTAGCGGCCGAAAACATTAGCTCCTACAATGAGCAGTTCTTC
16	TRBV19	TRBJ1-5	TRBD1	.	CASSNRGQGWDQPQHF	TGTGCCAGTAGTAACCGGGGACAGGGTTGGGATCAGCCCCAGCATTTT
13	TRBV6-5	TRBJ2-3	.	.	CAGKTASTDTQYF	TGTGCCGGCAAGACAGCTAGCACAGATACGCAGTATTTT
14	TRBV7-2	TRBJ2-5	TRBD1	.	CASSTGTAPLTQYF	TGTGCCAGCAGCACAGGGACAGCCCCTTTGACCCAGTACTTC
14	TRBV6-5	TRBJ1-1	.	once	CASSLSGVNTEAFF	TGTGCCAGCAGCTTATCCGGGGTGAACACTGAAGCTTTCTTT
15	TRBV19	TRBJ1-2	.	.	CASRGGGVPNYGYTF	TGTGCCAGTCGCGGCGGCGGGGTCCCTAACTATGGCTACACCTTC
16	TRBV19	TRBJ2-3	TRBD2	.	CASRPTSRSSTDTQYF	TGTGCCAGTAGGCCGACTAGCAGATCGAGCACAGATACGCAGTATTTT
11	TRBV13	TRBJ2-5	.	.	CASSLDDKQYF	TGTGCCAGCAGCTTAGATGACAAGCAGTACTTC
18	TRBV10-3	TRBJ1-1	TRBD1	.	CAISDPGQGARSDTEAFF	TGTGCCATCAGTGATCCGGGACAGGGGGCGAGGTCGGACACTGAAGCTTTCTTT
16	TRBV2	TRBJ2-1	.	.	CASSARRDTNLWGQFF	TGTGCCAGCAGTGCCCGCCGGGACACAAACCTTTGGGGGCAGTTCTTC
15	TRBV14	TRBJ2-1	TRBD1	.	CASSPTGQDTNEQFF	TGTGCCAGCAGCCCCACGGGACAGGACACTAATGAGCAGTTCTTC
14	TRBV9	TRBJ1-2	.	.	CASSVAGQNYGYTF	TGTGCCAGCAGCGTAGCCGGACAGAACTATGGCTACACCTTC
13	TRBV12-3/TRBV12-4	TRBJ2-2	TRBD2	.	CATTSGNGGELFF	TGTGCTACCACTAGCGGGAACGGCGGGGAGCTGTTTTTT
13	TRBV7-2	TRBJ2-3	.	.	CASSLLSTDTQYF	TGTGCCAGCAGCTTACTGTCCACAGATACGCAGTATTTT
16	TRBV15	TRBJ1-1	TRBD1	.	CATSPIGTGLTHKAFF	TGTGCCACCAGCCCCATAGGGACAGGTTTAACTCATAAAGCTTTCTTT
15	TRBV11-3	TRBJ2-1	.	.	CASSFEGTGNNEQFF	TGTGCCAGCAGCTTCGAGGGAACAGGGAACAATGAGCAGTTCTTC
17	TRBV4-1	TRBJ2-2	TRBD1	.	CASSQDETGVTPGELFF	TGCGCCAGCAGCCAAGATGAGACAGGGGTAACTCCCGGGGAGCTGTTTTTT
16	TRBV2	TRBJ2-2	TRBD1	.	CASSLTGGEYTGELFF	TGTGCCAGCAGTTTGACAGGGGGCGAATACACCGGGGAGCTGTTTTTT
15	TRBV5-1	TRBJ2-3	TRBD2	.	CASSPGTSGLWTQYF	TGCGCCAGCAGCCCTGGGACTAGCGGATTATGGACGCAGTATTTT
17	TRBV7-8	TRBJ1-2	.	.	CASSQKGGGGNFAGYTF	TGTGCCAGCAGCCAAAAGGGCGGCGGGGGTAATTTCGCGGGCTACACCTTC